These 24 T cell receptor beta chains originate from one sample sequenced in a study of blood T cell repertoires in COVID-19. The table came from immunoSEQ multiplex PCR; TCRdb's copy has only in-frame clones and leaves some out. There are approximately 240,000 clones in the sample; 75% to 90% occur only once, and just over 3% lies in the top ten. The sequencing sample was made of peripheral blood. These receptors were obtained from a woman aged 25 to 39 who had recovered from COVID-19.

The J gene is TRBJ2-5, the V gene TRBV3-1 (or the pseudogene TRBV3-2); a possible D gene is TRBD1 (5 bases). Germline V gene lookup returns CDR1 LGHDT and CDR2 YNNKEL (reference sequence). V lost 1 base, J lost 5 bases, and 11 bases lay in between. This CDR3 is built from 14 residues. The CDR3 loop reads CASSQAGYGETQYF. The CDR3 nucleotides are TGTGCCAGCAGCCAAGCAGGGTATGGGGAGACCCAGTACTTC.

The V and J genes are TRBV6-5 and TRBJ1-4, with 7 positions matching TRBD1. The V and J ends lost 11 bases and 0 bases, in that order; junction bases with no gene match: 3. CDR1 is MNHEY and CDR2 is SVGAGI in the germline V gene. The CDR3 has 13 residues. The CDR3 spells CAGQVSTNEKLFF. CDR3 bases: TGTGCCGGACAGGTCTCAACTAATGAAAAACTGTTTTTT.

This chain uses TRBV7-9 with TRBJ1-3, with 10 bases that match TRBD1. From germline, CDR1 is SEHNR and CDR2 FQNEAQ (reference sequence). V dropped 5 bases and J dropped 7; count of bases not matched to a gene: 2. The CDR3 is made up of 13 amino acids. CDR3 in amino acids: CASSPTGGNTIYF. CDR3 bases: TGTGCCAGCAGCCCGACAGGGGGCAACACCATATATTTT.

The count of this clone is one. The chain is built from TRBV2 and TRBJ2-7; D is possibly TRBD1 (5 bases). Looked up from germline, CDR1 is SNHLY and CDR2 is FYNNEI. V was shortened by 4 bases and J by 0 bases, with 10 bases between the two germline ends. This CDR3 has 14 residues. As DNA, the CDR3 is TGTGCCAGCAGTGTACAGGCGATCTCCTACGAGCAGTACTTC. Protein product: CASSVQAISYEQYF. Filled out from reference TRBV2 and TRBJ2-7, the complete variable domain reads EPEVTQTPSHQVTQMGQEVILRCVPISNHLYFYWYRQILGQKVEFLVSFYNNEISEKSEIFDDQFSVERPDGSNFTLKIRSTKLEDSAMYFCASSVQAISYEQYFGPGTRLTVT.

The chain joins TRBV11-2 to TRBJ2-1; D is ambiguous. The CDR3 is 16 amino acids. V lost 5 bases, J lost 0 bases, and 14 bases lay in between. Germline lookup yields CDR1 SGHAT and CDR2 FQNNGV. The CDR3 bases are TGTGCCAGCAGCCCCCCGAGACGACTCTCCTACAATGAGCAGTTCTTC. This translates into CASSPPRRLSYNEQFF. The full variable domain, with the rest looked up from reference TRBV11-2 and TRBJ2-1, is EAGVAQSPRYKIIEKRQSVAFWCNPISGHATLYWYQQILGQGPKLLIQFQNNGVVDDSQLPKDRFSAERLKGVDSTLKIQPAKLEDSAVYLCASSPPRRLSYNEQFFGPGTRLTVL.

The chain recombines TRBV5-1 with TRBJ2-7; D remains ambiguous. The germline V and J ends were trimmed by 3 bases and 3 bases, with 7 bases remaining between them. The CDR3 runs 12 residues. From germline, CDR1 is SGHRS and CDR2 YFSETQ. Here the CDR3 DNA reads TGCGCCAGCAGCTCTGACTTCTACGAGCAGTACTTC. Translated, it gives CASSSDFYEQYF.

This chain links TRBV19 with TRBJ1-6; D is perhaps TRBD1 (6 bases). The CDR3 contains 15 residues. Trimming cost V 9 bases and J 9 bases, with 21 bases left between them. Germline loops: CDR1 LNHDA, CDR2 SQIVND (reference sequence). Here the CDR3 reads CASRNQGTNGSPLHF. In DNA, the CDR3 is TGTGCCAGCCGTAACCAGGGGACGAATGGTTCACCCCTCCACTTT.

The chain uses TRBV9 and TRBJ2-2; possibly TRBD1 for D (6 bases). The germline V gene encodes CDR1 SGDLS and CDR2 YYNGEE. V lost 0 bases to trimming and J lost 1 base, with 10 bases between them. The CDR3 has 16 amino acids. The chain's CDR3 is CASSVDIQGNTGELFF. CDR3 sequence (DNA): TGTGCCAGCAGCGTAGATATACAGGGGAACACCGGGGAGCTGTTTTTT.

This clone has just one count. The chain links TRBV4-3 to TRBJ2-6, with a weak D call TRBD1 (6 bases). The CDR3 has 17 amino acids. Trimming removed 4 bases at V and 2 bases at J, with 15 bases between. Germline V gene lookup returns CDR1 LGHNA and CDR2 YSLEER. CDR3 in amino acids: CASSRTGPATGANVLTF. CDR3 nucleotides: TGCGCCAGCAGCCGTACAGGGCCCGCAACTGGGGCCAACGTCCTGACTTTC.

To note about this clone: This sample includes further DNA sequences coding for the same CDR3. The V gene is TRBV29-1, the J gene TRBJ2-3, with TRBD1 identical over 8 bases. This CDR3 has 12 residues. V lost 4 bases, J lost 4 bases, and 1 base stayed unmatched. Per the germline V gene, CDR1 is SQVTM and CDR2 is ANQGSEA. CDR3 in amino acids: CSVVQGADTQYF. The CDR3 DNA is TGCAGCGTTGTACAGGGGGCAGATACGCAGTATTTT.

The CDR3 DNA reads TGTGCCAGCAGCTTACTCGTGACAGATAAGGGCTACACCTTC. Its protein product is CASSLLVTDKGYTF. The genes are TRBV11-2 and TRBJ1-2, with a weak D call TRBD1 (5 bases). Per the germline V gene, CDR1 is SGHAT and CDR2 is FQNNGV. Trimming took off 2 bases at V and 8 bases at J, with 15 bases between the two ends. This CDR3 comprises 14 residues.

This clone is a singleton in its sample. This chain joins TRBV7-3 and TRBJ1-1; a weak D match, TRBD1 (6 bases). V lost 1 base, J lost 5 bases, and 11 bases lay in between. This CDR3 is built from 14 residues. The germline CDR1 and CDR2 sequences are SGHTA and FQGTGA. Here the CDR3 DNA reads TGTGCCAGCAGCTTAAAGGGGCAGGGGACTGAAGCTTTCTTT. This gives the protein CASSLKGQGTEAFF.

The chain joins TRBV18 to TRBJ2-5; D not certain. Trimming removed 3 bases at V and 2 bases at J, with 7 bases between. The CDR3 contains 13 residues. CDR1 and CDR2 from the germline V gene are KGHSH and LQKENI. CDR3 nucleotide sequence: TGTGCCAGCTCACCCACACATCAAGAGACCCAGTACTTC. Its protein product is CASSPTHQETQYF.

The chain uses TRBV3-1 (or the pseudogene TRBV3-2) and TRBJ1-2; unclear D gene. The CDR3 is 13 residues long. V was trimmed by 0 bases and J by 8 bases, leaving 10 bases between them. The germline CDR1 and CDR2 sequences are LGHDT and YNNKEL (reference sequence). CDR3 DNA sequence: TGTGCCAGCAGCCAAGATCGTGTGGAGGGCTACACCTTC. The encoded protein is CASSQDRVEGYTF.

The CDR3: CASSFTGGETQYF. DNA for the CDR3: TGTGCCAGCAGTTTTACGGGGGGGGAGACCCAGTACTTC. The V call is TRBV28, the J call TRBJ2-5; 8 bases match TRBD2. CDR1 MDHEN and CDR2 SYDVKM come from the germline V gene. This CDR3 is built from 13 residues. J was trimmed by 5 bases and V by 3 bases; bases with no gene match: 2.

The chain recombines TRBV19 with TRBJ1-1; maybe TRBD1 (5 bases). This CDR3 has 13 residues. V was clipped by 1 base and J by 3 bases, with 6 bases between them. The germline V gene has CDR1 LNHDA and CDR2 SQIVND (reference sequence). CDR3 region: CASSIGGDTEAFF. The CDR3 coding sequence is TGTGCCAGTAGTATAGGGGGGGACACTGAAGCTTTCTTT.

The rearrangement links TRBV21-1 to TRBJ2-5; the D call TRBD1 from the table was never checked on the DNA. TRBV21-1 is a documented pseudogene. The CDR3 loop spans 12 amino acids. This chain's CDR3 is CASTAGEQTQYF. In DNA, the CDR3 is TGTGCCAGCACCGCAGGGGAGCAGACCCAGTACTTC.

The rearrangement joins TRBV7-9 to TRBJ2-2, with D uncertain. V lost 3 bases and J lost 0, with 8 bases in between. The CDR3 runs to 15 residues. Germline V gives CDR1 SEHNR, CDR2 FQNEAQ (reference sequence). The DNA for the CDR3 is TGTGCCAGCAGCTTGCAGGCTTCGAACACCGGGGAGCTGTTTTTT. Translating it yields CASSLQASNTGELFF. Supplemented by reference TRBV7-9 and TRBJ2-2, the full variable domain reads DTGVSQNPRHKITKRGQNVTFRCDPISEHNRLYWYRQTLGQGPEFLTYFQNEAQLEKSRLLSDRFSAERPKGSFSTLEIQRTEQGDSAMYLCASSLQASNTGELFFGEGSRLTVL.

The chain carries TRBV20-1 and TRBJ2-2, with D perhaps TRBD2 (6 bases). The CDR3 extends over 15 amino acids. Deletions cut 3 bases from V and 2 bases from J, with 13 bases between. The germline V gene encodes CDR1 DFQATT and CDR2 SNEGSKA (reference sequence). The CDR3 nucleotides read TGCAGTGCTAGTACGTCGCGGGATAACACCGGGGAGCTGTTTTTT. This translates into CSASTSRDNTGELFF.

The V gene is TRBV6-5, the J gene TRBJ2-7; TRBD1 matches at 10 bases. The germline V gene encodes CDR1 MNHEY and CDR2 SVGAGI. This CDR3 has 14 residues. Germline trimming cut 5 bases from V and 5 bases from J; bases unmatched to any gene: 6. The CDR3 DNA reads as TGTGCCAGCAGTAACCGGGACAGGGGCCACGAGCAGTACTTC. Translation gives CASSNRDRGHEQYF.

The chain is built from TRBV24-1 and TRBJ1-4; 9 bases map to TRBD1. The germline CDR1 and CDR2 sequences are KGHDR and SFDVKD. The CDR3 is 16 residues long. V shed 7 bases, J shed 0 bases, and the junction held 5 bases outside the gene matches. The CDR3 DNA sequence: TGTGCCACCAGACAGGGGGCTTACTCAACTAATGAAAAACTGTTTTTT. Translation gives CATRQGAYSTNEKLFF.

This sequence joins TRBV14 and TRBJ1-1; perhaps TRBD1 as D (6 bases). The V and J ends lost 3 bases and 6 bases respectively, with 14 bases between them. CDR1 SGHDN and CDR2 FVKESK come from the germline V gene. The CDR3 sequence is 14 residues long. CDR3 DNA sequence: TGTGCCAGCAGCCACCCGAACAGGGTTGCTGAAGCTTTCTTT. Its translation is CASSHPNRVAEAFF.

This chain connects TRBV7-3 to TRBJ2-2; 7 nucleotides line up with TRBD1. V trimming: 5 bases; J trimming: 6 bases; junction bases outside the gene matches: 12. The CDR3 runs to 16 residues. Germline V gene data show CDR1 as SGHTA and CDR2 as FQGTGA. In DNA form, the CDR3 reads TGTGCCAGCAGCGCACACAGACAGGGTTGGTCCGGGGAGCTGTTTTTT. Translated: CASSAHRQGWSGELFF.

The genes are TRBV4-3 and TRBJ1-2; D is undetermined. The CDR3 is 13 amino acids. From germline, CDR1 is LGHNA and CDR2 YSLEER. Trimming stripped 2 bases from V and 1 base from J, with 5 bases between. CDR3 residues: CASSQQRNYGYTF. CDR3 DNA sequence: TGCGCCAGCAGCCAACAGCGTAACTATGGCTACACCTTC.